A selection of T cell receptor beta chains follows, all from one sample in a study of T cell changes during pregnancy in multiple sclerosis. Profiled with immunoSEQ multiplex PCR; TCRdb holds only in-frame clones, not every one. The sample carries around 83,000 clones, about 93% recorded once. The sequences come from CD4+ T cells from peripheral blood mononuclear cells, collected in the second trimester of pregnancy. The receptors were gathered from a female donor with multiple sclerosis, enrolled in a pregnancy study. CDR3s include the opening cysteine and the closing phenylalanine or tryptophan. A D gene is named only where the DNA matches it firmly. Rows may omit the clone size; those that give it use once, few, many or a size class.

cdr3_nt cdr3_aa clone_size d_call j_call v_call
TGTGCCAGCAGCGGGGACTTTAATGAAAAACTGTTTTTT CASSGDFNEKLFF - - TRBJ1-4 TRBV6-1
TGTGCCAGCAGTTTACTCCCCCAGGCAGGGGAAAAACTGTTTTTT CASSLLPQAGEKLFF - - TRBJ1-4 TRBV28
TGCGCCAGCAGCCAAGAGGACGGACTCACGGTACTCACAGATACGCAGTATTTT CASSQEDGLTVLTDTQYF once - TRBJ2-3 TRBV4-1
TGTGCCAGTAGTACCCCCGGGACAGGTCTTTCAGATACGCAGTATTTT CASSTPGTGLSDTQYF - TRBD1 TRBJ2-3 TRBV19
TGTGCCAGTACCAGCAGGGGTGGCTACACCTTC CASTSRGGYTF - - TRBJ1-2 TRBV19
TGTGCCTGGCTAGCCGGCCAAGAGACCCAGTACTTC CAWLAGQETQYF - - TRBJ2-5 TRBV30
TGTGCCAGCAGGGAATTACAGGGGGGAGCTGCTTTCTTT CASRELQGGAAFF - TRBD1 TRBJ1-1 TRBV6-1
TGTGCCAGCAGCTTTGGAGACAGAGACAATCAGCCCCAGCATTTT CASSFGDRDNQPQHF - - TRBJ1-5 TRBV5-6
TGTGCCAGCAGTGAGACGGACAGGGGGGAGCCCTACGAGCAGTACTTC CASSETDRGEPYEQYF - TRBD1 TRBJ2-7 TRBV6-4
TGCGCCAGCAGTTCCCGGGGAGCCAATGAAAAACTGTTTTTT CASSSRGANEKLFF once - TRBJ1-4 TRBV5-1
TGTGCCAGCAGGACTAGCACAGATACGCAGTATTTT CASRTSTDTQYF - - TRBJ2-3 TRBV6-5
TGTGCCAGCTCCCCTGTGGAGAATAATTCACCCCTCCACTTT CASSPVENNSPLHF - - TRBJ1-6 TRBV18
TGCGCCAGCAGCCTAGGATCCCCCGGCAATCAGCCCCAGCATTTT CASSLGSPGNQPQHF - - TRBJ1-5 TRBV5-1
TGTGCCAGGGCAAACCCTGGGGCCAACGTCCTGACTTTC CARANPGANVLTF - - TRBJ2-6 TRBV2
TGCGCCAGCAGCTTGACGGACAGGTTTAATGAAAAACTGTTTTTT CASSLTDRFNEKLFF - TRBD1 TRBJ1-4 TRBV5-1
TGCGCCAGCAGCCAGGGGGGGGGCGCAGATGGCTACACCTTC CASSQGGGADGYTF - - TRBJ1-2 TRBV4-3
TGTGCCACCTTACGTCAGAGGAACTCCTACAATGAGCAGTTCTTC CATLRQRNSYNEQFF - - TRBJ2-1 TRBV6-5
TGTGCCAGCAGTGAAGCCGGGTCACCCCTCCACTTT CASSEAGSPLHF - - TRBJ1-6 TRBV6-1
TGTGCCAGTAGTCCCCGCGGGGCTGAAGCTTTCTTT CASSPRGAEAFF - - TRBJ1-1 TRBV19
TGTGCCACCAGGAGGAACACTGAAGCTTTCTTT CATRRNTEAFF - - TRBJ1-1 TRBV7-9
TGTGCCAGCAGTGCTTTAACCGGACAGACCTACGAGCAGTACTTC CASSALTGQTYEQYF - - TRBJ2-7 TRBV6-1
TGTGCCAGCAGTGGCCAGGTGCCCTACAATGAGCAGTTCTTC CASSGQVPYNEQFF - - TRBJ2-1 TRBV2
TGTGCCAGTAGAACCCAGGGAGGCACTGAAGCTTTCTTT CASRTQGGTEAFF - - TRBJ1-1 TRBV19
TGTGCCAGCAGCTTTCAACGAAACTTTAATTCACCCCTCCACTTT CASSFQRNFNSPLHF - - TRBJ1-6 TRBV11-2
TGTGCCAGCAGCTACGGACTAGCGGGAGGGGAGCAGTACTTC CASSYGLAGGEQYF - TRBD2 TRBJ2-7 TRBV5-4
TGTGCCAGCAGTCGTCACGGGAGTTTCTACGAGCAGTACTTC CASSRHGSFYEQYF - - TRBJ2-7 TRBV6-5